The text below deals with one T cell receptor beta chain. What it recognizes is unknown. These data belong to a study of cytomegalovirus exposure and HLA in healthy donors. Study-level points and caveats: When presence/absence was analysed, sequencing depth was taken to be roughly uniform across donors.

PCR used 60 Vbeta primers and 13 Jbeta primers. The data were produced by immunoSEQ multiplex PCR, yet TCRdb's version contains in-frame clones alone and is incomplete. The sample holds fewer than 150,000 clones, roughly two thirds seen once. V lost 4 bases, J lost 3 bases, and 19 bases lay in between. Germline V gives CDR1 SGHRS, CDR2 YFSETQ. This CDR3 comprises 16 residues. This clonotype originated in a human donor in good health. The chain couples TRBV5-1 to TRBJ1-2; perhaps TRBD1 as D (6 bases). Material: PBMCs. This CDR3 reads CASSDLYRDFHYGYTF. DNA of the CDR3: TGCGCCAGCAGCGATCTTTACAGGGATTTTCACTATGGCTACACCTTC.